The sample holds a few counts of the clone carrying this T cell receptor (beta chain). What it binds is not known. These data come from a study of T cells after yellow fever vaccination. V gave up 3 bases and J gave up 2 bases, with 9 bases separating them. CDR1 and CDR2 from the germline V gene are DFQATT and SNEGSKA (reference sequence). The CDR3 loop spans 13 amino acids. Whole-study findings and limits: In FACS-sorted repertoires, abundant clonotypes from the bulk population could appear as contaminants. Clones that expanded after primary vaccination mostly reappeared after the booster (less than 98% CD4, roughly 87% CD8).

A process of 5'RACE template switching, which added a universal primer site and UMIs, was used to make TCR cDNA. In TCRdb, the 5' RACE reads were re-called with MiXCR into one record per CDR3 protein. Of 450,000 to 550,000 distinct CDR3 sequences listed, 21% are singletons. Source: PBMCs, taken 21 days after the first yellow fever vaccination. This clonotype was obtained from a man aged 18 to 29 who received the YFV17D yellow fever vaccine. This rearrangement joins TRBV20-1 to TRBJ2-3; no firm D call. The CDR3 reads CSASIISTDTQYF. In DNA, the CDR3 is TGCAGTGCTAGTATTATCTCCACAGATACGCAGTATTTT.